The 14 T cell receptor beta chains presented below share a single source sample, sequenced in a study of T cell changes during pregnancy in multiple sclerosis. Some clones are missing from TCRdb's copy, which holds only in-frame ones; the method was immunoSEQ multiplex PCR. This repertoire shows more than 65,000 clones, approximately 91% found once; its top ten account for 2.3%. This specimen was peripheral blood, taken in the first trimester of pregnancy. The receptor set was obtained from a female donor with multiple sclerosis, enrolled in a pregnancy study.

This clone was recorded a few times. The CDR3 region is CASSEWAGGGSGAFF. CDR3 nucleotides: TGCGCCAGCAGTGAGTGGGCAGGAGGCGGCTCGGGAGCTTTCTTT. The J gene is TRBJ1-1, the V gene TRBV10-1; no clear D gene. Looked up from germline, CDR1 is WNHNN and CDR2 is SYGVQD (reference sequence). The CDR3 contains 15 residues. V was trimmed by 1 base and J by 10 bases, leaving 19 bases between them.

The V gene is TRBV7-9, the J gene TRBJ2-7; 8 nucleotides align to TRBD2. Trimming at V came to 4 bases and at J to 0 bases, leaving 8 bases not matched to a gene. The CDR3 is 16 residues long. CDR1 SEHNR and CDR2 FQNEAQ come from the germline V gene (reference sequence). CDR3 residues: CASSSRGLEDSYEQYF. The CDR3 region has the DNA TGTGCCAGCAGCTCCCGGGGACTAGAAGACTCCTACGAGCAGTACTTC.

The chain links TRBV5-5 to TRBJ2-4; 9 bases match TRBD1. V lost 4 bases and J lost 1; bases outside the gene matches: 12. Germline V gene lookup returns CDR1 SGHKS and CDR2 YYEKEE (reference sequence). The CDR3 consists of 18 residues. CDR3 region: CASSADRGTSIAKNIQYF. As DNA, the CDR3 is TGTGCCAGCAGCGCAGACAGGGGGACGAGTATTGCCAAAAACATTCAGTACTTC.

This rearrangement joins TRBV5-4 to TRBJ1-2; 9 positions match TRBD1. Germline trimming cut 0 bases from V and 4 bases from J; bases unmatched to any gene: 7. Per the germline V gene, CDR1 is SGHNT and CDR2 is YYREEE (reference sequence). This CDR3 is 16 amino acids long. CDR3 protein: CASSLGGTGIVYGYTF. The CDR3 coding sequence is TGTGCCAGCAGCTTGGGGGGGACAGGGATCGTCTATGGCTACACCTTC.

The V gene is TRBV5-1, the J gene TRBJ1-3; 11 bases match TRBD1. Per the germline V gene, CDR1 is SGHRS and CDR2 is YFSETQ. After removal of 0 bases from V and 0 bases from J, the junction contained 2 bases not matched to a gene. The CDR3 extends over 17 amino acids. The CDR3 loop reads CASSLEGTGGSGNTIYF. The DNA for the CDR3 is TGCGCCAGCAGCTTGGAGGGGACAGGGGGCTCTGGAAACACCATATATTTT.

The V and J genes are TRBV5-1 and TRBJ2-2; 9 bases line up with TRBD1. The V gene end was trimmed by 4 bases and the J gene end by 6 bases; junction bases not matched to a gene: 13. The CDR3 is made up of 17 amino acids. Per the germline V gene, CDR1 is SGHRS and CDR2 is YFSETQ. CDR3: CASSPPRDRVGSGELFF. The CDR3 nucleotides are TGCGCCAGCAGCCCCCCCCGGGACAGGGTCGGCTCCGGGGAGCTGTTTTTT.

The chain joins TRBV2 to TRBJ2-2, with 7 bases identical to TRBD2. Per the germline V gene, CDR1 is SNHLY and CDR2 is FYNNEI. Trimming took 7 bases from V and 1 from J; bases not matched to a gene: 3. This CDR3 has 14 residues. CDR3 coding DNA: TGTGCCAGCAAGAGGGAGGGGAACACCGGGGAGCTGTTTTTT. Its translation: CASKREGNTGELFF.

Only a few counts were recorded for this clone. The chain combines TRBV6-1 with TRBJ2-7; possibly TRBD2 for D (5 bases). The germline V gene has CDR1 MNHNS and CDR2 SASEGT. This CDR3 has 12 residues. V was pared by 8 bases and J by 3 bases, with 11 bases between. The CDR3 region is CASGLEFYEQYF. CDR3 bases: TGTGCCAGCGGACTGGAGTTCTACGAGCAGTACTTC.

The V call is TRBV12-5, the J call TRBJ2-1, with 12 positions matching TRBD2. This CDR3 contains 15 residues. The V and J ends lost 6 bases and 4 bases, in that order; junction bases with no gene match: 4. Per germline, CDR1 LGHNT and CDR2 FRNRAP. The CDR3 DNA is TGTGCTAGTGGCACTAGCGGGGGGTTATACAATGAGCAGTTCTTC. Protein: CASGTSGGLYNEQFF.

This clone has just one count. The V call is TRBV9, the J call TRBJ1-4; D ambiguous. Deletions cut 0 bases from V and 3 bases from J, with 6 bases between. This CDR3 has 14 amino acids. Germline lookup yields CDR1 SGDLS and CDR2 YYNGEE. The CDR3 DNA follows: TGTGCCAGCAGCGTAGGCGGATCTAATGAAAAACTGTTTTTT. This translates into CASSVGGSNEKLFF.

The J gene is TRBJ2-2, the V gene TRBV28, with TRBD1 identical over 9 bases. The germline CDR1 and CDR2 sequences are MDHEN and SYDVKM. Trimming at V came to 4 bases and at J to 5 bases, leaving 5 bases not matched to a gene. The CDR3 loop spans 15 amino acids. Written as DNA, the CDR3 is TGTGCCAGCAGTTCAGACAGGGGGAAAACCGGGGAGCTGTTTTTT. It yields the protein CASSSDRGKTGELFF.

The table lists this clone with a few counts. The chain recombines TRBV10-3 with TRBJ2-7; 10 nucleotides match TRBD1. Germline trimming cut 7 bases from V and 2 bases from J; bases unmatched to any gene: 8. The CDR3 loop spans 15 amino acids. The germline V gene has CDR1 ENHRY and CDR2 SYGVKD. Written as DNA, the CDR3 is TGTGCCATCAACAGCCCCGGACAGGGGGCCTACGAGCAGTACTTC. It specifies CAINSPGQGAYEQYF.

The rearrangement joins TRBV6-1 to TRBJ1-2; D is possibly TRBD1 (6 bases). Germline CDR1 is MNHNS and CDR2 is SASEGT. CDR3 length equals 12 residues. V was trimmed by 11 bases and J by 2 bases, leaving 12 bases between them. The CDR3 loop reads CAVQGPNYGYTF. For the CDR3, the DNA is TGTGCCGTACAGGGTCCCAACTATGGCTACACCTTC.

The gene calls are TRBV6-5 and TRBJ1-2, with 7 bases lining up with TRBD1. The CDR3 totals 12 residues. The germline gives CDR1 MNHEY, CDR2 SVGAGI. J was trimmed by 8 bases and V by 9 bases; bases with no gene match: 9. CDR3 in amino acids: CASAEGARGYTF. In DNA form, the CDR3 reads TGTGCCAGTGCTGAGGGGGCAAGGGGCTACACCTTC.